The 24 T cell receptor beta chains reported below all come from one sample, sequenced in a study of blood T cell repertoires in COVID-19 (dated by TCRdb to between 2020 and 2021). Library preparation employed the immunoSEQ multiplex PCR assay. TCRdb stores this immuneACCESS table with in-frame sequences only. Part of the clones is absent; in the studies checked, under half of the shortfall reflects unresolved V genes, and no reason is known for the rest. In all, the sample holds approximately 150,000 clones, and about 81% of those were seen once. In total, the top ten clones hold 2.4% of the sample. The sample comprised PBMCs or T cells enriched from blood (not recorded which). These receptors all come from a middle-aged man with acute COVID-19.

This chain connects TRBV29-1 to TRBJ1-4; 10 positions match TRBD1. V shed 7 bases, J shed 8 bases, and the junction held 10 bases outside the gene matches. Germline V gives CDR1 SQVTM, CDR2 ANQGSEA. The CDR3 length is 14 residues. This CDR3 is CSAKTGTGEEKLFF. As DNA, the CDR3 is TGCAGCGCTAAGACCGGGACAGGGGAAGAAAAACTGTTTTTT. The full variable domain, with the rest looked up from reference TRBV29-1 and TRBJ1-4, is SAVISQKPSRDICQRGTSLTIQCQVDSQVTMMFWYRQQPGQSLTLIATANQGSEATYESGFVIDKFPISRPNLTFSTLTVSNMSPEDSSIYLCSAKTGTGEEKLFFGSGTQLSVL.

The gene calls are TRBV6-5 and TRBJ1-2; D gene ambiguous. The CDR3 runs 13 residues. Trimming cost V 5 bases and J 1 base, with 8 bases left between them. Germline loops: CDR1 MNHEY, CDR2 SVGAGI. The CDR3 spells CASSREDNYGYTF. DNA of the CDR3: TGTGCCAGCAGTCGCGAGGATAACTATGGCTACACCTTC.

This clone has just one count. V usage is TRBV9 and J usage is TRBJ2-2; TRBD2 might be the D (6 bases). Per the germline V gene, CDR1 is SGDLS and CDR2 is YYNGEE. The length of the CDR3 is 14 residues. The V end lost 4 bases, the J end lost 7 bases, and 14 bases lay between the germline ends. CDR3: CASSPLASGGELFF. The CDR3 bases are TGTGCCAGCAGCCCACTAGCTTCCGGCGGGGAGCTGTTTTTT.

The table lists this clone with a count of one. The chain links TRBV24-1 to TRBJ1-4, with 8 bases matching TRBD1. CDR1 is KGHDR, CDR2 SFDVKD, per germline. Trimming removed 8 bases from V and 7 bases from J; junction bases left unmatched: 8. There are 14 residues in the CDR3. This CDR3 reads CATTKDREGEKLFF. The CDR3 DNA follows: TGTGCCACCACCAAGGACAGGGAGGGTGAAAAACTGTTTTTT.

This clone was seen more than once but under ten times. This chain links TRBV7-8 with TRBJ1-2; D is uncertain. The germline CDR1 and CDR2 sequences are SGHVS and FQNEAQ. The CDR3 runs 15 residues. The V gene lost 1 base and the J gene lost 7 bases, with 16 bases spanning the gap. The CDR3 DNA is TGTGCCAGCAGCTTAGGGGGAGCCTCCTTGACTGGCTACACCTTC. This codes for CASSLGGASLTGYTF. Looking up the rest from reference TRBV7-8 and TRBJ1-2 gives the full variable domain: GAGVSQSPRYKVAKRGQDVALRCDPISGHVSLFWYQQALGQGPEFLTYFQNEAQLDKSGLPSDRFFAERPEGSVSTLKIQRTQQEDSAVYLCASSLGGASLTGYTFGSGTRLTVV.

This clone was seen only a few times. The CDR3 nucleotides read TGCGCCAGCAGTCAATCCCTCCTCAGCGACAGGGGAAGAGAAAAACTGTTTTTT. It translates to CASSQSLLSDRGREKLFF. The rearrangement joins TRBV23-1 to TRBJ1-4; 8 nucleotides match TRBD1. TRBV23-1 belongs to the ORF category, with a function that is uncertain. Trimming at V came to 0 bases and at J to 8 bases, leaving 14 bases not matched to a gene. The CDR3 extends over 18 amino acids.

The chain combines TRBV6-5 with TRBJ1-2; 9 bases line up with TRBD1. V trimming: 0 bases; J trimming: 5 bases; junction bases outside the gene matches: 4. This CDR3 comprises 15 residues. Germline V gives CDR1 MNHEY, CDR2 SVGAGI. This chain's CDR3 is CASSYSRTGEYGYTF. The CDR3 DNA reads as TGTGCCAGCAGTTACTCACGGACAGGGGAATATGGCTACACCTTC.

The V gene is TRBV3-1 (or the pseudogene TRBV3-2), the J gene TRBJ2-1, with TRBD2 identical over 9 bases. The CDR3 has 16 amino acids. Germline V gene data show CDR1 as LGHDT and CDR2 as YNNKEL (reference sequence). The trim removed 2 bases at V and 6 bases at J, leaving 8 bases unmatched. The CDR3, as DNA: TGTGCCAGCAGCCAAATTAGCGGGAGAGCCAGCAATGAGCAGTTCTTC. This encodes CASSQISGRASNEQFF.

The chain combines TRBV19 with TRBJ2-1; no clear D gene. V shed 1 base and J shed 5 bases, with 6 bases lying between them. The germline V gene has CDR1 LNHDA and CDR2 SQIVND (reference sequence). This CDR3 spans 13 amino acids. The CDR3 sequence: CASSIVPNNEQFF. The CDR3 nucleotides read TGTGCCAGTAGTATAGTTCCCAACAATGAGCAGTTCTTC. The entire variable domain, with the rest obtained from reference TRBV19 and TRBJ2-1, is as follows: DGGITQSPKYLFRKEGQNVTLSCEQNLNHDAMYWYRQDPGQGLRLIYYSQIVNDFQKGDIAEGYSVSREKKESFPLTVTSAQKNPTAFYLCASSIVPNNEQFFGPGTRLTVL.

This clone was picked up a small number of times. The CDR3 DNA sequence: TGTGCCAGCAGCCAGTATCGGGGGGTGGAAAACACTGAAGCTTTCTTT. It translates to CASSQYRGVENTEAFF. The chain joins TRBV4-2 to TRBJ1-1; D perhaps matches TRBD1 (5 bases). In germline, CDR1 is LGHNA, CDR2 YNFKEQ. Trimming left V 3 bases short and J 2 bases short, with 16 bases between. The CDR3 runs to 16 residues.

The rearrangement links TRBV5-1 to TRBJ1-3, with D maybe TRBD1 (5 bases). Between the trimmed V and J ends, which lost 4 bases and 0 bases, there was a span of 17 bases. Per the germline V gene, CDR1 is SGHRS and CDR2 is YFSETQ. The CDR3 totals 17 residues. CDR3 sequence: CASSPFGREVSGNTIYF. The CDR3 DNA follows: TGCGCCAGCAGCCCCTTTGGCAGGGAGGTCTCTGGAAACACCATATATTTT.

The J gene is TRBJ2-1, the V gene TRBV5-1; D is perhaps TRBD1 (5 bases). V lost 4 bases and J 6 bases, leaving 11 bases between the germline ends. The germline gives CDR1 SGHRS, CDR2 YFSETQ. The CDR3 is 13 amino acids. CDR3 region: CASSQERGNEQFF. CDR3 DNA sequence: TGCGCCAGCAGCCAGGAAAGGGGCAATGAGCAGTTCTTC.

The chain couples TRBV10-3 to TRBJ1-6; D may be TRBD1 (5 bases). Germline V gene data show CDR1 as ENHRY and CDR2 as SYGVKD. The V end lost 3 bases, the J end lost 10 bases, and 22 bases lay between the germline ends. The CDR3 consists of 17 residues. Here the CDR3 reads CAISDETLLGGQSPLHF. The CDR3 nucleotides are TGTGCCATCAGTGACGAAACCCTGCTCGGGGGTCAATCACCCCTCCACTTT.

The CDR3 sequence: CASREGVGQPQHF. The DNA of the CDR3 is TGTGCCAGCAGAGAGGGGGTAGGGCAGCCCCAGCATTTT. The chain has TRBV2 and TRBJ1-5; D is perhaps TRBD1 (6 bases). Trimming left V 6 bases short and J 7 bases short, with 13 bases between. Germline CDR1 is SNHLY and CDR2 is FYNNEI. The CDR3 loop spans 13 amino acids.

The V call is TRBV11-2, the J call TRBJ2-3; a weak D match, TRBD2 (6 bases). The CDR3 contains 15 residues. Germline loops: CDR1 SGHAT, CDR2 FQNNGV. Trimming stripped 5 bases from V and 5 bases from J, with 17 bases between. The CDR3 DNA sequence: TGTGCCAGCAGCCCATCGGCGGGGCCGGGAGATACGCAGTATTTT. It translates to CASSPSAGPGDTQYF.

This chain joins TRBV3-1 (or the pseudogene TRBV3-2) and TRBJ2-7, with TRBD1 identical over 8 bases. V was pared by 0 bases and J by 2 bases, with 9 bases of the junction left unmatched. The V gene's germline CDR1 is LGHDT and CDR2 YNNKEL (reference sequence). This CDR3 is 17 amino acids long. This chain's CDR3 is CASSQDPGTGNPYEQYF. For the CDR3, the DNA is TGTGCCAGCAGCCAAGATCCGGGGACAGGTAACCCCTACGAGCAGTACTTC.

The V call is TRBV7-2, the J call TRBJ2-2; no clear D. Germline V gene sequence: CDR1 SGHTA, CDR2 FQGNSA. Trimming shortened V by 1 base and J by 1 base, and 4 bases separated the two germline ends. This CDR3 spans 14 amino acids. The CDR3 is CASSLGGNTGELFF. The CDR3 nucleotides are TGTGCCAGCAGCTTAGGAGGGAACACCGGGGAGCTGTTTTTT.

This chain connects TRBV7-9 to TRBJ2-3; the D gene is possibly TRBD2 (5 bases). Deletions cut 0 bases from V and 2 bases from J, with 9 bases between. The CDR3 contains 15 residues. Germline lookup yields CDR1 SEHNR and CDR2 FQNEAQ (reference sequence). CDR3 in amino acids: CASSLAGLPTDTQYF. The CDR3 nucleotides are TGTGCCAGCAGCTTAGCCGGACTCCCCACAGATACGCAGTATTTT.

V gene TRBV9 combines with J gene TRBJ1-5, with unresolved D. Germline V lookup: CDR1 SGDLS, CDR2 YYNGEE. The length of the CDR3 is 13 residues. The ends were cut back, 4 bases at V and 8 bases at J, with 13 bases in the middle. CDR3 in amino acids: CASSLGPGEPQHF. CDR3 bases: TGTGCCAGCAGCCTTGGTCCGGGAGAGCCCCAGCATTTT.

This chain connects TRBV7-9 to TRBJ2-5; tentative D call: TRBD2 (5 bases). V was trimmed by 5 bases and J by 1 base, leaving 11 bases between them. The CDR3 loop spans 14 amino acids. CDR1 SEHNR and CDR2 FQNEAQ come from the germline V gene (reference sequence). Written as DNA, the CDR3 is TGTGCCAGCAGCCTGGACTCGCTCCAAGAGACCCAGTACTTC. It encodes CASSLDSLQETQYF.

This rearrangement joins TRBV7-8 to TRBJ1-1; D remains ambiguous. Germline V gene data show CDR1 as SGHVS and CDR2 as FQNEAQ. V lost 2 bases and J lost 1, with 5 bases in between. The CDR3 has 13 residues. CDR3 residues: CASSLTPNTEAFF. CDR3 coding DNA: TGTGCCAGCAGCTTAACACCGAACACTGAAGCTTTCTTT. Filled out from reference TRBV7-8 and TRBJ1-1, the complete variable domain reads GAGVSQSPRYKVAKRGQDVALRCDPISGHVSLFWYQQALGQGPEFLTYFQNEAQLDKSGLPSDRFFAERPEGSVSTLKIQRTQQEDSAVYLCASSLTPNTEAFFGQGTRLTVV.

The gene calls are TRBV5-1 and TRBJ2-4, with 7 bases that match TRBD1. Germline lookup yields CDR1 SGHRS and CDR2 YFSETQ. The CDR3 is 15 amino acids. J lost 5 bases, V lost 0 bases, and 5 bases had no gene match. The CDR3 is CASSLGGQVQNIQYF. CDR3 nucleotides: TGCGCCAGCAGCTTGGGTGGACAGGTGCAAAACATTCAGTACTTC. Using reference TRBV5-1 and TRBJ2-4 for the parts outside the CDR3, the full variable domain is KAGVTQTPRYLIKTRGQQVTLSCSPISGHRSVSWYQQTPGQGLQFLFEYFSETQRNKGNFPGRFSGRQFSNSRSEMNVSTLELGDSALYLCASSLGGQVQNIQYFGAGTRLSVL.

CDR3 sequence reads: CASSFTGNTEAFF. Written as DNA, the CDR3 is TGTGCCAGCAGTTTTACCGGGAACACTGAAGCTTTCTTT. The chain has TRBV7-9 and TRBJ1-1; no clear D gene. V lost 6 bases to trimming and J lost 1 base, with 9 bases between them. This CDR3 is 13 amino acids long. Germline V gives CDR1 SEHNR, CDR2 FQNEAQ (reference sequence).

This rearrangement joins TRBV19 to TRBJ1-5, with D hard to call. V lost 2 bases and J lost 7, with 12 bases in between. The germline V gene encodes CDR1 LNHDA and CDR2 SQIVND (reference sequence). The CDR3 length is 14 residues. CDR3 amino acids: CASSIRGKVQPQHF. CDR3 coding DNA: TGTGCCAGTAGTATAAGAGGGAAAGTACAGCCCCAGCATTTT.